Each of the 23 T cell receptor beta chains below was sequenced from the same sample in a study of blood T cell repertoires in COVID-19 (dated by TCRdb to the early 2020s). Library preparation was by the immunoSEQ multiplex PCR assay. In its TCRdb copy, this immuneACCESS table keeps in-frame sequences only and misses some clones. Where compared with another copy, unresolved V genes explain less than half of these, and the others have no known cause. The sample table holds hundreds of thousands of clones, of which about nine tenths were seen once. The top ten clonotypes cover roughly 7.8% of the sample. The specimen sequenced was peripheral blood. The receptor source for this set is a man in his sixties who had recovered from COVID-19.

Here the CDR3 DNA reads TGTGCCACCGCTAGCCTGGGCACCGGGGAGCTGTTTTTT. Residues: CATASLGTGELFF. J is TRBJ2-2 and V is TRBV19; perhaps TRBD2 as D (5 bases). V lost 10 bases and J lost 4, with 13 bases in between. The germline V gene has CDR1 LNHDA and CDR2 SQIVND (reference sequence). The length of the CDR3 is 13 residues.

The V call is TRBV10-1, the J call TRBJ2-7; TRBD1 matches at 7 bases. Germline lookup yields CDR1 WNHNN and CDR2 SYGVQD (reference sequence). The trim removed 6 bases at V and 4 bases at J, leaving 9 bases unmatched. The CDR3 length is 14 residues. Here the CDR3 reads CASRYRGRRYEQYV. DNA for the CDR3: TGCGCCAGCAGGTATAGGGGGCGTCGGTACGAGCAGTACGTC.

V usage is TRBV7-9 and J usage is TRBJ1-2; a weak D match, TRBD1 (6 bases). The CDR3 has 15 amino acids. V was shortened by 0 bases and J by 7 bases, with 15 bases between the two germline ends. The germline V gene encodes CDR1 SEHNR and CDR2 FQNEAQ (reference sequence). This chain's CDR3 is CASSLAGQGLGGYTF. CDR3 sequence (DNA): TGTGCCAGCAGCTTAGCTGGGCAGGGGCTGGGTGGCTACACCTTC.

This chain connects TRBV3-1 (or the pseudogene TRBV3-2) to TRBJ1-3; D gene unclear. Germline lookup yields CDR1 LGHDT and CDR2 YNNKEL (reference sequence). V lost 1 base and J lost 4, with 11 bases in between. The CDR3 length is 15 residues. The CDR3 DNA is TGTGCCAGCAGCCAAGTCGGGGTGTCGGGAAACACCATATATTTT. Protein: CASSQVGVSGNTIYF.

This chain links TRBV3-1 (or the pseudogene TRBV3-2) with TRBJ2-3; D may be TRBD2 (7 bases). The V gene lost 1 base and the J gene lost 4 bases, with 15 bases spanning the gap. Germline V CDR1 and CDR2: LGHDT, YNNKEL (reference sequence). CDR3 size: 16 residues. This CDR3 reads CASSQARGRNSDTQYF. CDR3 DNA: TGTGCCAGCAGCCAAGCGCGGGGGCGCAATTCAGATACGCAGTATTTT.

The CDR3 DNA sequence: TGTGCCAGCAGCGAGGGACAGAGGAACACTGAAGCTTTCTTT. Translated, it gives CASSEGQRNTEAFF. The chain joins TRBV9 to TRBJ1-1; 7 bases match TRBD1. The CDR3 is made up of 14 amino acids. Unmatched junction bases numbered 3, after V lost 3 bases and J lost 1 base. The germline V gene has CDR1 SGDLS and CDR2 YYNGEE.

V is TRBV5-5 and J is TRBJ2-7; D is ambiguous. The CDR3 covers 13 residues. Trimming took 0 bases from V and 4 from J, leaving 8 bases between them. Germline V gene lookup returns CDR1 SGHKS and CDR2 YYEKEE (reference sequence). The CDR3 is CASSLASVYEQYF. CDR3 coding DNA: TGTGCCAGCAGCTTGGCGTCGGTGTACGAGCAGTACTTC.

This chain links TRBV3-1 (or the pseudogene TRBV3-2) with TRBJ1-2; tentative D call: TRBD1 (6 bases). This CDR3 spans 14 amino acids. The V and J ends lost 4 bases and 4 bases respectively, with 13 bases between them. Germline values: CDR1 LGHDT, CDR2 YNNKEL (reference sequence). The CDR3 DNA reads TGTGCCAGCAGCCCTTTGGGGGCGGGCTATGGCTACACCTTC. Its translation: CASSPLGAGYGYTF.

The chain employs TRBV3-1 (or the pseudogene TRBV3-2) and TRBJ2-1, with a weak D call TRBD1 (6 bases). The V gene lost 1 base and the J gene lost 0 bases, with 10 bases spanning the gap. The CDR3 has 16 amino acids. In germline, CDR1 is LGHDT, CDR2 YNNKEL (reference sequence). CDR3: CASSQVGRGSYNEQFF. For the CDR3, the DNA is TGTGCCAGCAGCCAAGTGGGCAGGGGCTCCTACAATGAGCAGTTCTTC.

To note about this clone: One end of the junction does not line up with germline, which may come from a read error. The CDR3 is CASREARGLGTDTQYF. For the CDR3, the DNA is TGTGCCAGCAGGGAAGCCAGGGGCTTGGGCACAGATACGCAGTATTTT. The genes are TRBV6-1 and TRBJ2-3; D possibly corresponds to TRBD1 (6 bases). CDR1 is MNHNS, CDR2 SASEGT, per germline. This CDR3 is built from 16 residues.

The rearrangement uses TRBV7-2 and TRBJ2-1; 7 bases are shared with TRBD2. The CDR3 is 15 residues long. Losses at the gene ends were 1 base for V and 7 bases for J; bases not matched to a gene: 7. Germline V gene lookup returns CDR1 SGHTA and CDR2 FQGNSA. CDR3 protein: CASSLGRGLKNEQFF. DNA for the CDR3: TGTGCCAGCAGCTTAGGGCGGGGGTTGAAAAATGAGCAGTTCTTC.

J is TRBJ2-3 and V is TRBV19; 7 bases agree with TRBD2. Trimming at V came to 5 bases and at J to 6 bases, leaving 5 bases not matched to a gene. Germline V gene sequence: CDR1 LNHDA, CDR2 SQIVND (reference sequence). This CDR3 has 13 residues. CDR3 amino acids: CASSWGGRDTQYF. The CDR3 nucleotides are TGTGCCAGTAGTTGGGGGGGACGGGATACGCAGTATTTT.

The chain employs TRBV27 and TRBJ2-2; weak D call: TRBD2 (6 bases). The germline V gene encodes CDR1 MNHEY and CDR2 SMNVEV (reference sequence). The CDR3 has 14 amino acids. The ends were cut back, 2 bases at V and 4 bases at J, with 8 bases in the middle. The CDR3 DNA is TGTGCCAGCAGTTTACGACTAGTCACCGGGGAGCTGTTTTTT. Its translation is CASSLRLVTGELFF.

The rearrangement uses TRBV2 and TRBJ2-5, with D perhaps TRBD2 (6 bases). CDR1 is SNHLY, CDR2 FYNNEI, per germline. V gave up 6 bases and J gave up 3 bases, with 20 bases separating them. The CDR3 totals 16 residues. CDR3 in DNA: TGTGCCAGCAGAAAATCAACGGGGCGGGGAGAAGAGACCCAGTACTTC. This codes for CASRKSTGRGEETQYF.

This sequence joins TRBV24-1 and TRBJ2-1; the D gene is possibly TRBD1 (6 bases). The CDR3 contains 17 residues. The V end lost 3 bases, the J end lost 4 bases, and 18 bases lay between the germline ends. Germline CDR1 is KGHDR and CDR2 is SFDVKD. CDR3 sequence reads: CATSDPAGRGTYNEQFF. The CDR3 DNA reads as TGTGCCACCAGTGATCCAGCAGGCAGGGGCACTTACAATGAGCAGTTCTTC.

This rearrangement joins TRBV19 to TRBJ2-2, with 9 bases aligning to TRBD1. The J segment lost 2 bases and the V segment lost 6 bases, leaving 7 bases of the junction unmatched. Germline CDR1 is LNHDA and CDR2 is SQIVND (reference sequence). This CDR3 is built from 16 residues. The CDR3 reads CASRGQGSFNTGELFF. CDR3 DNA: TGTGCCAGTAGGGGACAGGGATCTTTTAACACCGGGGAGCTGTTTTTT.

The chain uses TRBV5-1 and TRBJ2-7, with D unresolved. V was cut by 0 bases and J by 0 bases, with 7 bases left in between. The CDR3 runs 14 residues. Germline V gene lookup returns CDR1 SGHRS and CDR2 YFSETQ. CDR3 region: CASSLGRISYEQYF. In DNA, the CDR3 is TGCGCCAGCAGCTTGGGGCGGATCTCCTACGAGCAGTACTTC. Supplemented by reference TRBV5-1 and TRBJ2-7, the full variable domain reads KAGVTQTPRYLIKTRGQQVTLSCSPISGHRSVSWYQQTPGQGLQFLFEYFSETQRNKGNFPGRFSGRQFSNSRSEMNVSTLELGDSALYLCASSLGRISYEQYFGPGTRLTVT.

The chain uses TRBV11-2 and TRBJ1-1; 7 bases line up with TRBD1. The length of the CDR3 is 14 residues. The V and J ends lost 5 bases and 4 bases, in that order; junction bases with no gene match: 7. The germline CDR1 and CDR2 sequences are SGHAT and FQNNGV. The CDR3 DNA reads as TGTGCCAGCAGCAGAAACTCAGGGGGCACTGAAGCTTTCTTT. Translation gives CASSRNSGGTEAFF.

The table lists this clone with a few counts. The rearrangement links TRBV12-3 or TRBV12-4 to TRBJ2-7, with D possibly TRBD2 on 5 matching bases. Trimming took 5 bases from V and 4 from J, leaving 9 bases between them. This CDR3 is 12 amino acids long. CDR3 in DNA: TGTGCCAGCAGTACCCGGGAATACGAGCAGTACTTC. This sequence encodes CASSTREYEQYF.

This chain connects TRBV5-1 to TRBJ1-2; 8 bases align to TRBD1. V gave up 4 bases and J gave up 7 bases; unmatched junction bases: 9. This CDR3 has 14 amino acids. Germline CDR1 is SGHRS and CDR2 is YFSETQ. The CDR3: CASSPGTGVPGYTF. In DNA, the CDR3 is TGCGCCAGCAGCCCCGGGACAGGAGTACCTGGCTACACCTTC.

The V and J genes are TRBV7-2 and TRBJ2-1, with TRBD2 matching over 9 bases. The CDR3 has 15 residues. The V and J ends lost 5 bases and 8 bases, in that order; junction bases with no gene match: 10. Germline V gives CDR1 SGHTA, CDR2 FQGNSA. As DNA, the CDR3 is TGTGCCAGCAGCAGCTCTAGCGGGGTAAGTTATGAGCAGTTCTTC. As protein: CASSSSSGVSYEQFF.

The chain uses TRBV27 and TRBJ2-1; TRBD2 aligns across 7 bases. After removal of 8 bases from V and 0 bases from J, the junction contained 7 bases not matched to a gene. The CDR3 runs to 15 residues. Germline V lookup: CDR1 MNHEY, CDR2 SMNVEV (reference sequence). This CDR3 reads CASRRAGPSYNEQFF. CDR3 bases: TGTGCCAGCCGTCGAGCGGGACCCTCCTACAATGAGCAGTTCTTC.

The chain has TRBV6-5 and TRBJ1-4; TRBD1 matches 7 bases. This CDR3 region has 14 residues. The V segment lost 6 bases and the J segment 7 bases; nucleotides outside the gene matches: 8. In germline, CDR1 is MNHEY, CDR2 SVGAGI. CDR3 sequence reads: CASRRTGDPEKLFF. The CDR3 DNA sequence: TGTGCCAGCAGGCGAACAGGGGACCCTGAAAAACTGTTTTTT.